Reported below is one T cell receptor beta chain. Antigen unknown. Libraries were prepared by immunoSEQ multiplex PCR; TCRdb keeps only in-frame clonotypes and omits some of them. The table lists tens of thousands of clones, more than 75% of them singletons. The germline V gene has CDR1 GTSNPN and CDR2 SVGIG (reference sequence). The CDR3 runs to 13 residues. V lost 0 bases and J lost 4, with 9 bases in between. These data are taken from a study of OX40 agonist ivuxolimab in advanced cancers. Study overall: Every 2 weeks, patients got intravenous ivuxolimab at one of six dose levels (0.01-10 mg/kg).

Broader study findings: The study did not work out the antigen specificity of the expanded peripheral T cells.

The chain carries TRBV30 and TRBJ1-2; D is unresolved. The clonotype comes from an adult with an advanced solid tumor such as melanoma, head and neck, liver or kidney cancer. The sequenced sample was CD4+ or CD8+ T cells sorted from blood, obtained in a trial of the OX40 agonist ivuxolimab. This chain's CDR3 is CAWSVEGFYGYTF. The CDR3 DNA is TGTGCCTGGAGTGTTGAGGGTTTCTATGGCTACACCTTC.